The entry below gives a single TCR beta chain sequence along with its context. Authors' processing steps: How many nucleated cells were present was estimated from reference gene primer amplification. Clones were sequenced by immunoSEQ multiplex PCR, and TCRdb holds only the in-frame ones, with some missing. For V, J and clone size, that table is used; D and trimming come from the DNA. The sample lists under 150,000 clones; around four fifths were seen once. This sample was taken from a study of blood T cell repertoires in COVID-19. Study overall: PBMCs, B-cell-depleted T cells, or T cells provided the cDNA or gDNA that made up the material.

Between the trimmed V and J ends, which lost 3 bases and 0 bases, there was a span of 9 bases. Per germline, CDR1 KGHSH and CDR2 LQKENI. The CDR3 loop spans 16 amino acids. This sequence was found in an elderly man with acute or convalescent COVID-19. Sequenced sample: peripheral blood. The rearrangement links TRBV18 to TRBJ2-6; maybe TRBD2 (5 bases). CDR3: CASSPSGSSGANVLTF. Here the CDR3 DNA reads TGTGCCAGCTCACCTAGTGGGAGCTCTGGGGCCAACGTCCTGACTTTC.